One and the same sample provided the 23 T cell receptor beta chains below, sequenced in a study of memory CD4+ T cells and cytomegalovirus serostatus. The sort gate was single viable CD3+CD4+CD8-CD45RO+ cells for memory CD4+ T cells. TCRdb's table, derived via immunoSEQ multiplex PCR, lists solely in-frame clones and lacks some. The table lists some 54,000 clones, 83% of them singletons. Sequencing was carried out using memory CD4+ T cells from blood. These receptors all come from an adult in good health and CMV-seropositive.

The chain combines TRBV5-4 with TRBJ1-5; D call uncertain. Trimming removed 0 bases at V and 4 bases at J, with 2 bases between. CDR3 length equals 12 residues. Germline CDR1 reads SGHNT; CDR2 reads YYREEE (reference sequence). The CDR3, as DNA: TGTGCCAGCAGCTTGGATAATCAGCCCCAGCATTTT. It translates to CASSLDNQPQHF.

The rearrangement links TRBV28 to TRBJ1-2; D uncertain. The V end lost 6 bases, the J end lost 8 bases, and 16 bases lay between the germline ends. The CDR3 length is 13 residues. Per the germline V gene, CDR1 is MDHEN and CDR2 is SYDVKM. This CDR3 is CASSPMPFGGYTF. The CDR3, as DNA: TGTGCCAGCAGCCCAATGCCATTCGGGGGCTACACCTTC.

The chain recombines TRBV20-1 with TRBJ2-6; no clear D. With 5 bases removed from V and 5 bases from J, the gap between germline ends came to 4 bases. The length of the CDR3 is 11 residues. Germline V lookup: CDR1 DFQATT, CDR2 SNEGSKA (reference sequence). The CDR3 coding sequence is TGCAGTGCTGGCAGGGCCAACGTCCTGACTTTC. Translation gives CSAGRANVLTF.

This chain joins TRBV2 and TRBJ2-1, with D possibly being TRBD1 (6 bases). Germline V gene sequence: CDR1 SNHLY, CDR2 FYNNEI. Trimming shortened V by 6 bases and J by 0 bases, and 12 bases separated the two germline ends. The CDR3 is 15 amino acids. In nucleotides, the CDR3 is TGTGCCAGCAGAAGTCAGGGGAGCTCCTACAATGAGCAGTTCTTC. Protein sequence: CASRSQGSSYNEQFF.

The V call is TRBV7-6, the J call TRBJ1-3; D ambiguous. The CDR3 extends over 18 amino acids. The germline V and J ends were trimmed by 0 bases and 0 bases, with 15 bases remaining between them. Looked up from germline, CDR1 is SGHVS and CDR2 is FNYEAQ. This chain's CDR3 is CASSLAVSTRPSGNTIYF. The CDR3 bases are TGTGCCAGCAGCTTAGCGGTGAGCACCCGACCCTCTGGAAACACCATATATTTT.

This clone has just a few counts. This rearrangement joins TRBV27 to TRBJ1-1, with D maybe TRBD1 (6 bases). Per the germline V gene, CDR1 is MNHEY and CDR2 is SMNVEV (reference sequence). The CDR3 sequence is 13 residues long. With 6 bases removed from V and 4 bases from J, the gap between germline ends came to 12 bases. CDR3 DNA: TGTGCCAGCAGCAGGGGTCAGTTCACTGAAGCTTTCTTT. Protein: CASSRGQFTEAFF.

In this sample, this clone turned up once. The rearrangement uses TRBV7-2 and TRBJ2-7, with no clear D. Trimming pared 0 bases from V and 0 bases from J, leaving 9 bases between. The length of the CDR3 is 15 residues. Germline values: CDR1 SGHTA, CDR2 FQGNSA. Here the CDR3 DNA reads TGTGCCAGCAGCTTAGCTAGCTTGTTCTCCTACGAGCAGTACTTC. This translates into CASSLASLFSYEQYF.

The V call is TRBV7-9, the J call TRBJ2-3; 8 bases match TRBD2. V was pared by 6 bases and J by 1 base, with 3 bases of the junction left unmatched. In germline, CDR1 is SEHNR, CDR2 FQNEAQ (reference sequence). This CDR3 region has 14 residues. The CDR3 nucleotides read TGTGCCAGCAGTAGTAGCGGGGGCACAGATACGCAGTATTTT. Its protein is CASSSSGGTDTQYF. Together with reference TRBV7-9 and TRBJ2-3, the CDR3 gives the full variable domain: DTGVSQNPRHKITKRGQNVTFRCDPISEHNRLYWYRQTLGQGPEFLTYFQNEAQLEKSRLLSDRFSAERPKGSFSTLEIQRTEQGDSAMYLCASSSSGGTDTQYFGPGTRLTVL.

The chain combines TRBV25-1 with TRBJ2-5, with TRBD1 as a possible D gene (5 bases). TRBJ2-7 explains the end of the DNA better; the J call may be wrong. The CDR3 runs 14 residues. Looked up from germline, CDR1 is MGHDK and CDR2 is SYGVNS. CDR3 amino acids: CASSEQGALYEQYF. Here the CDR3 DNA reads TGTGCCAGCAGTGAACAGGGTGCCCTGTACGAGCAGTACTTC.

This clone has only one observation. The V call is TRBV10-3, the J call TRBJ2-1, with 9 bases matching TRBD1. The CDR3 covers 14 residues. Germline CDR1 reads ENHRY; CDR2 reads SYGVKD. V was clipped by 5 bases and J by 9 bases; unmatched bases: 8. The CDR3 DNA reads TGTGCCATCAGTACGGACAGGGGAGGTGGTGAGCAGTTCTTC. This gives the protein CAISTDRGGGEQFF.

V is TRBV7-6 and J is TRBJ2-5, with 9 bases aligning to TRBD1. The trim removed 0 bases at V and 4 bases at J, leaving 0 bases unmatched. CDR3 length: 14 residues. In germline, CDR1 is SGHVS, CDR2 FNYEAQ. The CDR3 region has the DNA TGTGCCAGCAGCTTAGCGGGACAGGGAGAGACCCAGTACTTC. This gives the protein CASSLAGQGETQYF.

This chain joins TRBV11-2 and TRBJ1-1; a weak D match, TRBD1 (6 bases). The ends were cut back, 6 bases at V and 0 bases at J, with 17 bases in the middle. CDR1 and CDR2 (germline): SGHAT, FQNNGV. The CDR3 covers 16 residues. The CDR3 DNA reads as TGTGCCAGCAGGCCGGTAAGGACAGCCATGAACACTGAAGCTTTCTTT. It translates to CASRPVRTAMNTEAFF.

The CDR3 DNA reads TGTGCCAGCTCACCGACAGGGTTAAGAAACACCATATATTTT. Its translation: CASSPTGLRNTIYF. V usage is TRBV18 and J usage is TRBJ1-3; 7 bases fit TRBD1. The CDR3 runs to 14 residues. CDR1 KGHSH and CDR2 LQKENI come from the germline V gene. V gave up 3 bases and J gave up 5 bases; unmatched junction bases: 4.

This clone was seen once. The J gene is TRBJ2-7, the V gene TRBV6-5; no reliable D call. The CDR3 consists of 14 residues. Germline V gene data show CDR1 as MNHEY and CDR2 as SVGAGI. V was pared by 6 bases and J by 0 bases, with 12 bases between. The CDR3 reads CASRGMLSSYEQYF. In DNA, the CDR3 is TGTGCCAGCAGGGGAATGTTGAGCTCCTACGAGCAGTACTTC.

The rearrangement links TRBV5-4 to TRBJ2-1; tentatively, D is TRBD2 (5 bases). The CDR3 is 12 amino acids. Deletions cut 3 bases from V and 9 bases from J, with 10 bases between. Germline CDR1 reads SGHNT; CDR2 reads YYREEE (reference sequence). CDR3 bases: TGTGCCAGCAGCTCGGGGATCGGTGAGCAGTTCTTC. This encodes CASSSGIGEQFF.

The chain recombines TRBV5-1 with TRBJ2-6; D gene unclear. Germline lookup yields CDR1 SGHRS and CDR2 YFSETQ. V was clipped by 3 bases and J by 0 bases, with 10 bases between them. The CDR3 contains 16 residues. CDR3 sequence (DNA): TGCGCCAGCAGCTATGTACGGACCTCTGGGGCCAACGTCCTGACTTTC. Encoded protein: CASSYVRTSGANVLTF.

The V call is TRBV28, the J call TRBJ1-5, with a tentative D call TRBD1 (5 bases). The V gene lost 1 base and the J gene lost 2 bases, with 12 bases spanning the gap. CDR3 length: 16 amino acids. Germline V CDR1 and CDR2: MDHEN, SYDVKM. The CDR3, as DNA: TGTGCCAGCAGTTTATCAAGTGGGGGGGGCAATCAGCCCCAGCATTTT. The encoded protein is CASSLSSGGGNQPQHF.

This chain connects TRBV29-1 to TRBJ1-1, with TRBD1 matching over 9 bases. Looked up from germline, CDR1 is SQVTM and CDR2 is ANQGSEA. V was clipped by 7 bases and J by 2 bases; unmatched bases: 5. The CDR3 sequence is 13 residues long. CDR3 DNA sequence: TGCAGCGCATGGGACAGGGCAAACACTGAAGCTTTCTTT. Amino acid sequence: CSAWDRANTEAFF.

V and J are TRBV2 and TRBJ2-7, with unresolved D. From germline, CDR1 is SNHLY and CDR2 FYNNEI. Trimming shortened V by 6 bases and J by 4 bases, and 10 bases separated the two germline ends. The CDR3 consists of 12 residues. The CDR3 DNA follows: TGTGCCAGCAGCGGAATGTGGTACGAGCAGTACTTC. Amino acids: CASSGMWYEQYF.

The CDR3 region has the DNA TGTGCCAGCTCACCACTGGAACTTATCACAGATACGCAGTATTTT. Translation: CASSPLELITDTQYF. This rearrangement joins TRBV18 to TRBJ2-3; no firm D call. Between the trimmed V and J ends, which lost 1 base and 2 bases, there was a span of 10 bases. Germline V lookup: CDR1 KGHSH, CDR2 LQKENI. CDR3 length: 15 residues.

This clone came up a few times. The V gene is TRBV29-1, the J gene TRBJ1-5; TRBD1 might be the D (6 bases). Trimming pared 4 bases from V and 5 bases from J, leaving 12 bases between. Germline V CDR1 and CDR2: SQVTM, ANQGSEA. The CDR3 spans 13 residues. CDR3 bases: TGCAGCGTTGTATCGGACAGAGATCAGCCCCAGCATTTT. Protein product: CSVVSDRDQPQHF.

The CDR3 nucleotides are TGCGCCAGCAGCCAAACTCCCCCCAGGCTGGAGAGCTCCTACAATGAGCAGTTCTTC. Protein: CASSQTPPRLESSYNEQFF. V gene TRBV4-3 combines with J gene TRBJ2-1, with no clear D. CDR3 size: 19 residues. The germline V gene has CDR1 LGHNA and CDR2 YSLEER. Trimming pared 2 bases from V and 0 bases from J, leaving 20 bases between.

The V call is TRBV5-6, the J call TRBJ2-3; 8 bases are shared with TRBD1. V lost 4 bases to trimming and J lost 6 bases; unmatched junction nucleotides: 10. This CDR3 region has 15 residues. From germline, CDR1 is SGHDT and CDR2 YYEEEE. The CDR3 nucleotides are TGTGCCAGCAGCGCGGACAGGGTGGGTCCGGATACGCAGTATTTT. This codes for CASSADRVGPDTQYF.